These T cell receptor beta chains were read from a single sample in a study of early T cells in non-severe SARS-CoV-2 infection. TCRdb processed the 5' RACE reads anew with MiXCR; each CDR3 protein has one entry. In the table there are around 60,000 distinct CDR3 sequences, roughly 13% of which are singletons. The sample consisted of whole blood. The receptors were gathered from an adult who was a healthcare worker with PCR-confirmed SARS-CoV-2 infection or an uninfected control (not recorded which). CDR3s include the opening cysteine and the closing phenylalanine or tryptophan. A D gene is named only where the DNA matches it firmly. Expanded clones are given a class, and other clones once, few, many or no size at all.

v_gene	abundance	j_gene	d_gene	CDR3aa	CDR3nt
TRBV29-1	few	TRBJ2-7	-	CSVAQYGGSYEQYF	TGCAGCGTGGCGCAGTACGGGGGAAGCTACGAGCAGTACTTC
TRBV5-1	many	TRBJ2-7	-	CASSLWDEQYF	TGCGCCAGCAGCTTGTGGGACGAGCAGTACTTC
TRBV25-1	many	TRBJ2-7	TRBD1	CASSTSRGTGPYEQYF	TGTGCCAGCAGCACGAGTCGTGGGACAGGGCCGTACGAGCAGTACTTC
TRBV10-3	many	TRBJ2-7	TRBD2	CAISDPPPGTSGQRQYF	TGTGCCATCAGTGACCCTCCCCCCGGGACTAGCGGGCAAAGGCAGTACTTC
TRBV10-2	few	TRBJ1-5	-	CASSEGPSNQPQHF	TGCGCCAGCAGTGAGGGTCCGAGCAATCAGCCCCAGCATTTT
TRBV28	-	TRBJ2-3	-	CASSSPGTASTDTQYF	TGTGCCAGCAGCTCCCCTGGGACCGCTAGCACAGATACGCAGTATTTT
TRBV12-5	-	TRBJ2-7	-	CASGGEDPYEQYF	TGTGCTAGCGGAGGCGAGGACCCCTACGAGCAGTACTTC
TRBV12-3/TRBV12-4	few	TRBJ1-1	-	CASSFPEGLNTEAFF	TGTGCCAGCAGTTTCCCCGAGGGCCTGAACACTGAAGCTTTCTTT
TRBV20-1	-	TRBJ1-1	-	CSAPVGTEAFF	TGCAGTGCCCCCGTAGGCACTGAAGCTTTCTTT
TRBV7-9	few	TRBJ2-1	TRBD2	CASSSTSSDEQFF	TGTGCCAGCAGCTCGACTAGCAGCGATGAGCAGTTCTTC
TRBV20-1	-	TRBJ2-3	-	CSAGLLKVGADTQYF	TGCAGTGCTGGTCTATTAAAAGTAGGCGCAGATACGCAGTATTTT
TRBV28	-	TRBJ2-7	TRBD1	CASSGTTGQGFYEQYF	TGTGCCAGCAGTGGGACTACGGGACAGGGATTCTACGAGCAGTACTTC
TRBV7-2	many	TRBJ2-1	TRBD2	CASSPRSGSGNEQFF	TGTGCCAGCAGCCCCCGCAGCGGGAGCGGAAATGAGCAGTTCTTC
TRBV20-1	few	TRBJ2-5	-	CSAPQVRGQETQYF	TGCAGTGCTCCACAGGTTAGGGGCCAAGAGACCCAGTACTTC
TRBV6-2/TRBV6-3	-	TRBJ1-3	-	CASSEPGQNSGNTIYF	TGTGCCAGCAGTGAACCCGGACAGAACTCTGGAAACACCATATATTTT
TRBV5-4	few	TRBJ2-1	TRBD2	CASSLSGLAGGHSNEQFF	TGTGCCAGCAGCTTGTCGGGACTAGCGGGGGGGCATTCCAATGAGCAGTTCTTC
TRBV5-1	many	TRBJ2-2	TRBD1	CASSFYRGTGELFF	TGCGCCAGCAGCTTTTACAGGGGCACCGGGGAGCTGTTTTTT
TRBV24-1	many	TRBJ2-5	-	CATSDPRTFQETQYF	TGTGCCACCAGTGATCCTCGGACTTTCCAAGAGACCCAGTACTTC
TRBV6-5	-	TRBJ1-1	-	CASSRPPEAFF	TGTGCCAGCAGCCGACCCCCGGAAGCTTTCTTT
TRBV12-3/TRBV12-4	many	TRBJ1-1	-	CASSFPGRGTEAFF	TGTGCCAGCAGTTTTCCAGGGCGGGGAACTGAAGCTTTCTTT
TRBV9	few	TRBJ1-1	-	CASSVQHGPFEAFF	TGTGCCAGCAGCGTTCAGCACGGGCCCTTTGAAGCTTTCTTT
TRBV29-1	few	TRBJ1-1	-	CSVLAPGAEAFF	TGCAGCGTTCTGGCCCCAGGGGCTGAAGCTTTCTTT
TRBV6-2/TRBV6-3	-	TRBJ1-4	-	CASSTGTKNEKLFF	TGTGCCAGCAGTACCGGGACAAAGAATGAAAAACTGTTTTTT
TRBV5-8	many	TRBJ2-7	-	CASSLYRRGSYEQYF	TGTGCCAGCAGCTTGTATCGCAGGGGTTCCTACGAGCAGTACTTC
TRBV27	many	TRBJ1-1	-	CASSYSMNTEAFF	TGTGCCAGCAGTTATTCCATGAACACTGAAGCTTTCTTT
TRBV7-2	-	TRBJ2-3	TRBD1	CASSLNRGPADTQYF	TGTGCCAGCAGCTTGAACAGGGGGCCGGCAGATACGCAGTATTTT
TRBV5-4	-	TRBJ1-2	-	CASSQDSRGYTF	TGTGCCAGCAGCCAGGACAGTAGAGGCTACACCTTC
TRBV24-1	few	TRBJ2-2	-	CATSDLQGFTGELFF	TGTGCCACCAGTGATTTGCAAGGGTTCACCGGGGAGCTGTTTTTT
TRBV7-2	many	TRBJ1-1	-	CASSLGGGGDTEAFF	TGTGCCAGCAGCTTAGGAGGAGGGGGGGACACTGAAGCTTTCTTT
TRBV14	many	TRBJ2-1	-	CASNRDGGEQFF	TGTGCCAGTAACAGGGATGGAGGTGAGCAGTTCTTC
TRBV7-9	medium-sized	TRBJ1-1	-	CASSFRRAGTEAFF	TGTGCCAGCAGCTTTAGGCGGGCGGGCACTGAAGCTTTCTTT
TRBV27	many	TRBJ2-7	-	CASSFSDRYEQYF	TGTGCCAGCAGTTTTTCTGACCGATACGAGCAGTACTTC
TRBV5-1	few	TRBJ1-3	-	CASSLNNRISGNTIYF	TGCGCCAGCAGCTTGAATAACAGGATCTCTGGAAACACCATATATTTT
TRBV11-3	-	TRBJ2-3	TRBD2	CASSLVAGASLADTQYF	TGTGCCAGCAGCTTAGTGGCGGGAGCCAGTTTAGCAGATACGCAGTATTTT
TRBV7-2	-	TRBJ1-3	TRBD1	CASSSGTGFSGNTIYF	TGTGCCAGCAGCAGCGGGACAGGTTTCTCTGGAAACACCATATATTTT
TRBV7-9	-	TRBJ2-5	-	CASRPSGNQETQYF	TGTGCCAGCAGACCATCTGGCAATCAAGAGACCCAGTACTTC
TRBV3-1	-	TRBJ1-5	-	CASSQHNQPQHF	TGTGCCAGCAGCCAACACAATCAGCCCCAGCATTTT
TRBV20-1	many	TRBJ1-5	TRBD1	CSANRDRGLVRNQPQHF	TGCAGTGCTAACCGAGACAGGGGGCTTGTGCGGAATCAGCCCCAGCATTTT
TRBV7-8	-	TRBJ1-1	-	CASSRRGSVDSEAFF	TGTGCCAGCAGCCGCAGGGGAAGCGTTGACTCTGAAGCTTTCTTT
TRBV12-3/TRBV12-4	many	TRBJ1-2	-	CASSLLGSNGYTF	TGTGCCAGCAGTTTGTTGGGGAGTAACGGCTACACCTTC
TRBV11-2	many	TRBJ1-1	-	CASSLGSLNTEAFF	TGTGCCAGCAGCTTAGGTTCTCTGAACACTGAAGCTTTCTTT
TRBV7-2	-	TRBJ2-7	TRBD2	CASSIAGALSSYEQYF	TGTGCCAGCAGCATAGCGGGAGCCCTTAGCTCCTACGAGCAGTACTTC
TRBV6-4	many	TRBJ2-1	-	CASSEDSSYNEQFF	TGTGCCAGCAGTGAGGACAGCTCCTACAATGAGCAGTTCTTC
TRBV3-1	-	TRBJ2-5	TRBD1	CASSQPGTVIKETQYF	TGTGCCAGCAGCCAACCCGGGACAGTAATTAAAGAGACCCAGTACTTC
TRBV5-6	many	TRBJ2-2	-	CASSFRNGELFF	TGTGCCAGCAGCTTTAGGAACGGGGAGCTGTTTTTT
TRBV11-2	many	TRBJ2-3	TRBD2	CASSLEGLEAQYF	TGTGCCAGCAGCTTAGAGGGACTAGAAGCGCAGTATTTT
TRBV7-2	few	TRBJ2-7	TRBD1	CASSQGQEQYF	TGTGCCAGCAGCCAGGGACAGGAGCAGTACTTC
TRBV7-2	many	TRBJ1-1	-	CASSLNTMNTEAFF	TGTGCCAGCAGCTTAAATACCATGAACACTGAAGCTTTCTTT
TRBV5-5	many	TRBJ1-4	-	CASSFTGTATNEKLFF	TGTGCCAGCAGCTTCACCGGGACGGCAACTAATGAAAAACTGTTTTTT
TRBV6-2/TRBV6-3	-	TRBJ2-2	TRBD1	CASSTGGAYTGELFF	TGTGCCAGCAGCACAGGGGGCGCATACACCGGGGAGCTGTTTTTT
TRBV6-5	many	TRBJ2-5	-	CASSYSRRFQETQYF	TGTGCCAGCAGTTACTCTAGGCGGTTCCAAGAGACCCAGTACTTC
TRBV6-2/TRBV6-3	-	TRBJ2-3	-	CASRWGSADTQYF	TGTGCCAGCAGATGGGGGTCAGCGGATACGCAGTATTTT
TRBV20-1	many	TRBJ1-2	TRBD1	CSAKDRADYGYTF	TGCAGTGCTAAGGACAGGGCGGACTATGGCTACACCTTC
TRBV28	medium-sized	TRBJ1-2	TRBD1	CASRLGAGTGGNYGYTF	TGTGCCAGCAGGTTGGGGGCCGGGACAGGGGGTAACTATGGCTACACCTTC
TRBV6-6	few	TRBJ1-6	-	CASSPDGPTPLHF	TGTGCCAGCAGTCCCGACGGCCCGACACCCCTCCACTTT
TRBV15	-	TRBJ2-1	-	CATNREGGSYNEQFF	TGTGCCACCAACAGAGAAGGGGGCTCCTACAATGAGCAGTTCTTC
TRBV29-1	few	TRBJ2-3	-	CSVEDLGGGSTDTQYF	TGCAGCGTTGAAGATCTGGGCGGGGGCAGCACAGATACGCAGTATTTT
TRBV5-4	many	TRBJ1-2	TRBD1	CASSIDPGTGSGYTF	TGTGCCAGCAGCATAGATCCCGGGACAGGGAGCGGCTACACCTTC
TRBV3-1	few	TRBJ2-4	-	CASSPHPWLAKNIQYF	TGTGCCAGCAGCCCCCACCCATGGCTAGCCAAAAACATTCAGTACTTC
TRBV7-9	many	TRBJ1-2	TRBD1	CASSSPATGGAGYTF	TGTGCCAGCAGCTCACCAGCGACAGGGGGAGCTGGCTACACCTTC